This entry is about one T cell receptor beta chain. Using a J-beta primer mix together with a sample-barcoded 5' primer, a second PCR was run for about 6 to 12 cycles. TCRdb redid the calling of the 5' RACE reads with MiXCR, one entry per CDR3 protein. The top ten hold about 3% of the sample, which has 700,000 to 900,000 distinct CDR3 sequences, approximately 24% seen once. The CDR3 runs 15 residues. With V trimmed by 5 bases and J by 4 bases, 6 bases remained unmatched. The entry originates in a study of blood T cells in healthy people across ages. Peripheral blood from each donor was collected in a volume of 9.5 to 10 milliliters. These sequences were also reported in another study, on T cells of mothers and their children. That source adds: Donors comprised three healthy Caucasian mothers plus their six children.

This chain uses TRBV12-3 or TRBV12-4 with TRBJ1-5; 9 bases map to TRBD1. The clonotype comes from a boy between 10 and 17 years old in good health. Sequencing was carried out using blood. CDR3 protein: CASSTGDRDNQPQHF. The CDR3 DNA is TGTGCCAGCAGTACCGGGGACAGGGATAATCAGCCCCAGCATTTT.